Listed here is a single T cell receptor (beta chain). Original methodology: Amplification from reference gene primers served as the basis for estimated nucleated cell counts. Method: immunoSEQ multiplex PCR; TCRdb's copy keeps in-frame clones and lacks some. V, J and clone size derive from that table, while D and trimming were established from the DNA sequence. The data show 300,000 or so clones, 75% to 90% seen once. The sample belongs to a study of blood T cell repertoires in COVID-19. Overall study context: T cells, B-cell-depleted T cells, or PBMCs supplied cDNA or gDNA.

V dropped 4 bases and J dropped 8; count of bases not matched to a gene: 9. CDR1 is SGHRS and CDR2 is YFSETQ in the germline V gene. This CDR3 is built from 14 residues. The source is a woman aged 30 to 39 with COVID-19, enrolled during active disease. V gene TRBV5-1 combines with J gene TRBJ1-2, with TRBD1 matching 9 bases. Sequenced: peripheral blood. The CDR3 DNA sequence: TGCGCCAGCAGCCGGGACAGGGATGCTTTGGGCTACACCTTC. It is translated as CASSRDRDALGYTF. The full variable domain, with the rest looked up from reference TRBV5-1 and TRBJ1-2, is KAGVTQTPRYLIKTRGQQVTLSCSPISGHRSVSWYQQTPGQGLQFLFEYFSETQRNKGNFPGRFSGRQFSNSRSEMNVSTLELGDSALYLCASSRDRDALGYTFGSGTRLTVV.